The clone carrying this TCR beta chain has more than one count but fewer than ten. The data originate from a study of CD8 T cells in Susac syndrome. CD8+ and CD4+ T cells taken from blood had their TCR beta sequenced. RNA, at roughly 0.45 to 1 ug, was reverse transcribed with random hexamers. Coverage of TCR beta CDR3 amplification by immunoSEQ multiplex PCR extended to 54 Vbeta and 13 Jbeta. TCRdb fed the immunoSEQ multiplex PCR reads into MiXCR, producing one record per CDR3 protein. The table includes around 300,000 distinct CDR3 sequences, around 85% detected once. CDR1 and CDR2 from the germline V gene are DFQATT and SNEGSKA (reference sequence). The V and J ends lost 0 bases and 3 bases respectively, with 15 bases between them. The CDR3 totals 15 residues.

The chain has TRBV20-1 and TRBJ2-7, with a weak D call TRBD1 (7 bases). Material: CD8+ T cells from PBMCs. The source is a human donor with multiple sclerosis. The CDR3 here is CSARDGQGGFYEQYF. The CDR3 DNA is TGCAGTGCTAGAGACGGGCAGGGGGGATTCTACGAGCAGTACTTC.